This T cell receptor beta chain was found in a study of read filtering for tumor transcriptome and immune sequencing. On the study more broadly: Mean patient age was approximately 71 years, range roughly 40 to 80; 17 male, over twelve female. Transcriptome libraries were built from DNase-treated RNA.

This clonotype showed up many times. What it binds is not known. The study, taken as a whole, reports: In IR-seq, single-read clonotypes were about 81.9% of clonotypes but approximately 3.2% of reads.

Sampling of bone marrow took place during active disease in every patient. The library was built from roughly 400 ng RNA with molecular barcoded adaptors for alpha/delta and beta/gamma chains. Via MiXCR, TCRdb re-called the reads, giving one row per CDR3 protein. The sample holds around 140,000 distinct CDR3 sequences, approximately 13% seen once. Trimming stripped 3 bases from V and 4 bases from J, with 13 bases between. The CDR3 consists of 14 residues. The germline V gene has CDR1 DFQATT and CDR2 SNEGSKA (reference sequence). The TCR comes from a donor aged 40 or over with multiple myeloma. This chain joins TRBV20-1 and TRBJ2-1; TRBD2 is a possible D gene (6 bases). The sample taken for sequencing was a population of CD138-negative cells sorted from bone marrow. This CDR3 is CSASGSTLYNEQFF. The CDR3 coding sequence is TGCAGTGCTAGCGGGAGTACCCTATACAATGAGCAGTTCTTC.